This T cell receptor beta chain was retrieved from a study of Graves' ophthalmopathy and Graves' hyperthyroidism. The study, taken as a whole, reports: In blood appeared most of the expanded thyroid clonotypes whose frequency exceeded 0.001.

Amplification of the TCR beta CDR3 regions used RNA transcripts (as template). Amplification began with first-round RT-PCR using HTBI primers, then second-round multiplex PCR was performed. TCRdb passed the multiplex PCR reads through MiXCR, listing each CDR3 protein once. The sample has just over 400,000 distinct CDR3 sequences, approximately 21% seen once. This clonotype was seen many times. Its specificity is not known. Stable hyperthyroidism meant no progression to ophthalmopathy within 18 months of follow-up. Patients with other autoimmune diseases, uncontrolled infections, pregnancy or lactation were excluded. Between the trimmed V and J ends, which lost 5 bases and 6 bases, there was a span of 12 bases. CDR1 and CDR2 (germline): SGHNT, YYREEE (reference sequence). The CDR3 is made up of 12 amino acids.

The sample consisted of peripheral blood. This clonotype was obtained from a woman between 18 and 30 years old with stable Graves' hyperthyroidism. The V and J genes are TRBV5-4 and TRBJ2-7, with a tentative D call TRBD2 (5 bases). CDR3 DNA: TGTGCCAGCAGTAAAGTCGGGGTCGAGCAGTACTTC. Its translation: CASSKVGVEQYF.